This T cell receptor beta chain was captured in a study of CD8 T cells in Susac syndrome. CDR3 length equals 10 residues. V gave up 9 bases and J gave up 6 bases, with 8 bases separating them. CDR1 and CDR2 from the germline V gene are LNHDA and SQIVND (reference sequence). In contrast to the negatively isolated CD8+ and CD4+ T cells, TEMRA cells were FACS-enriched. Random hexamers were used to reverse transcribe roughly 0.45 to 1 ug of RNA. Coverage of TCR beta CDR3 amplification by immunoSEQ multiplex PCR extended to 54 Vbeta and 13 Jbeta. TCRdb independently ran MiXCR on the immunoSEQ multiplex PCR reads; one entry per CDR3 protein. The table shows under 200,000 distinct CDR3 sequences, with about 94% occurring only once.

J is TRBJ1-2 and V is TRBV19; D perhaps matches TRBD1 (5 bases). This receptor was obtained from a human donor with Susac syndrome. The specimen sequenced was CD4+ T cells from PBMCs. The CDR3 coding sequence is TGTGCCAGATCGGGGGATGGCTACACCTTC. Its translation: CARSGDGYTF. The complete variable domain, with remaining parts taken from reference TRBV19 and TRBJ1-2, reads DGGITQSPKYLFRKEGQNVTLSCEQNLNHDAMYWYRQDPGQGLRLIYYSQIVNDFQKGDIAEGYSVSREKKESFPLTVTSAQKNPTAFYLCARSGDGYTFGSGTRLTVV.